This is a list of T cell receptor beta chains from one sample in a study of blood T cell repertoires in COVID-19. Sequencing used immunoSEQ multiplex PCR; TCRdb keeps in-frame clones, though not all of them. The sample lists just over 150,000 clones, approximately 91% occurring once. Sequences were obtained from peripheral blood. Every receptor here comes from an older woman with acute or convalescent COVID-19. CDR3s include the opening cysteine and the closing phenylalanine or tryptophan. The D gene is left open where the match is weak. Some rows have no size entry. The others give once, few or many, or a class for an expanded clone.

>NA|TRBV6-5|NA|TRBJ2-2
TGTGCCAGCAGTTACTACCAGGTGAACACCGGGGAGCTGTTTTTT
CASSYYQVNTGELFF
>NA|TRBV30|NA|TRBJ1-1
TGTGCCTGGAGTACCTCCCGGAGAGCTTTCTTT
CAWSTSRRAFF
>TRBD1|TRBV5-6|NA|TRBJ1-4
TGTGCCAGCACCGATATGGACAGGGAACCTGAAAAACTGTTTTTT
CASTDMDREPEKLFF
>TRBD1|TRBV19|NA|TRBJ2-2
TGTGCCAGTAGGGGGACAGCCCTAAACACCGGGGAGCTGTTTTTT
CASRGTALNTGELFF
>NA|TRBV29-1|NA|TRBJ2-7
TGCAGCGTTGATCAGGGTACGAAGTCCTACGAGCAGTACTTC
CSVDQGTKSYEQYF
>NA|TRBV12-3/TRBV12-4|NA|TRBJ1-3
TGTGCCAGCGCGGGATCCCCTGGAAACACCATATATTTT
CASAGSPGNTIYF
>TRBD1|TRBV7-9|NA|TRBJ1-2
TGTGCCAGCAGCTTACGACCACAGGGGGCCAGTTATGGCTACACCTTC
CASSLRPQGASYGYTF
>NA|TRBV16|NA|TRBJ1-3
TGTGCCAGCGCTCCATCGGGGTTCTCTGGAAACACCATATATTTT
CASAPSGFSGNTIYF
>NA|TRBV18|NA|TRBJ1-1
TGTGCCAGCTCATCAAACCGCGGACAGATTATGAACACTGAAGCTTTCTTT
CASSSNRGQIMNTEAFF
>TRBD2|TRBV30|NA|TRBJ2-2
TGTGCCTGGATACACTCAGCCTTTAGCGGGGGCCTTAACACCGGGGAGCTGTTTTTT
CAWIHSAFSGGLNTGELFF
>TRBD1|TRBV19|once|TRBJ1-2
TGTGCCAGTAGTTCCGGACAGGGCTACTATGGCTACACCTTC
CASSSGQGYYGYTF
>NA|TRBV7-2|NA|TRBJ2-2
TGTGCCAGCAACCAGGGGACCGGGGAGCTGTTTTTT
CASNQGTGELFF
>TRBD1|TRBV5-6|NA|TRBJ2-7
TGTGCCAGCAGCTTACCGGGACAGGGACAATCCTACGAGCAGTACTTC
CASSLPGQGQSYEQYF
>TRBD1|TRBV19|NA|TRBJ1-2
TGTGCCAGTAGTAAACCCGGGACAGCTAACTATGGCTACACCTTC
CASSKPGTANYGYTF
>TRBD1|TRBV18|NA|TRBJ1-2
TGTGCCAGCTCACCGGGGACAGACGGGCCTGGCTACACCTTC
CASSPGTDGPGYTF
>TRBD2|TRBV25-1|NA|TRBJ2-1
TGTGCCAGCAGTCCCAGCGGGGGTTTCAGGGATGAGCAGTTCTTC
CASSPSGGFRDEQFF
>NA|TRBV3-1/TRBV3-2|NA|TRBJ1-2
TGTGCCAGTTCGGGCCGTCGGGGCTATGGCTACACCTTC
CASSGRRGYGYTF
>TRBD2|TRBV11-1|NA|TRBJ2-1
TGTGCCAGCAGACTAGGGACTAGTATAAATGAGCAGTTCTTC
CASRLGTSINEQFF
>NA|TRBV9|NA|TRBJ1-6
TGTGCCAGCAGCGTAGAATCAGGAATTAATTCACCCCTCCACTTT
CASSVESGINSPLHF
>TRBD1|TRBV6-6|NA|TRBJ1-1
TGTGCCAGCACGGGTAACAAGGGACAGCTGAACACTGAAGCTTTCTTT
CASTGNKGQLNTEAFF
>TRBD1|TRBV12-3/TRBV12-4|NA|TRBJ1-1
TGTGCCAGCAGTTCCCGGACAGGGAATGAAGCTTTCTTT
CASSSRTGNEAFF
>NA|TRBV5-4|NA|TRBJ2-5
TGTGCCAGCAGCTTGGGCCCCACTAGCAGCCAAGAGACCCAGTACTTC
CASSLGPTSSQETQYF
>NA|TRBV18|NA|TRBJ1-5
TGTGCCAGCTCACCGGGACACCCCGGGCCCCAGCATTTT
CASSPGHPGPQHF
>NA|TRBV19|NA|TRBJ1-3
TGTGCCAGTAGTCCTTATCAAACCAGGGGAAACACCATATATTTT
CASSPYQTRGNTIYF
>TRBD1|TRBV19|NA|TRBJ2-1
TGTGCCAGCCGATCCCGCGGAGGGACAGGGGGCAATGAGCAGTTCTTC
CASRSRGGTGGNEQFF
>TRBD1|TRBV6-5|NA|TRBJ1-6
TGTGCCAGCAGTTACCGACAGGGCTCCTATAATTCACCCCTCCACTTT
CASSYRQGSYNSPLHF
>NA|TRBV7-9|NA|TRBJ1-5
TGTGCCAGCAGCCCCCCAGGCAATCAGCCCCAGCATTTT
CASSPPGNQPQHF
>TRBD1|TRBV2|NA|TRBJ1-1
TGTGCCGTCAGGGGACAGATGAACACTGAAGCTTTCTTT
CAVRGQMNTEAFF
>NA|TRBV5-5|NA|TRBJ1-4
TGTGCCAGCAGCTTGGCAGGGGCAACTAATGAAAAACTGTTTTTT
CASSLAGATNEKLFF
>TRBD1|TRBV6-6|few|TRBJ1-5
TGTGCCACGCGGGGACAGGTGAAAAATCAGCCCCAGCATTTT
CATRGQVKNQPQHF
>NA|TRBV13|NA|TRBJ2-1
TGTGCCAGCAGCACCCATAGTGAGCAGTTCTTC
CASSTHSEQFF
>TRBD1|TRBV29-1|few|TRBJ1-2
TGCAGCGTGCGGGACAGGGGAATATATGGCTACACCTTC
CSVRDRGIYGYTF
>NA|TRBV4-2|NA|TRBJ1-6
TGTGCCAGCAGCCAAGATATGGGGAGTACCTCACCCCTCCACTTT
CASSQDMGSTSPLHF
>NA|TRBV27|NA|TRBJ1-1
TGTGCCAGCAGTTTGCGGGGCCGACCTACTGAAGCTTTCTTT
CASSLRGRPTEAFF
>NA|TRBV7-9|NA|TRBJ2-2
TGTGCCAGCAGCCCTAGACAGGCCCCAACGAACACCGGGGAGCTGTTTTTT
CASSPRQAPTNTGELFF
>TRBD1|TRBV28|NA|TRBJ1-6
TGTGCCAGCACAGGGGGCAGCGGTTCACCCCTCCACTTT
CASTGGSGSPLHF
>TRBD1|TRBV3-1/TRBV3-2|NA|TRBJ1-5
TGTGCCAGCAGCCCAATCCATCTTGGGGACAGGGATCTAGGTAGCAATCAGCCCCAGCATTTT
CASSPIHLGDRDLGSNQPQHF
>NA|TRBV7-3|NA|TRBJ1-2
TGTGCCAGCAGCCTCCCAGGGTATGGCTACACCTTC
CASSLPGYGYTF
>TRBD2|TRBV10-1|NA|TRBJ2-7
TGCGCCAGCAGTGAGTCGAGCGGGGGTACCTACGAGCAGTACTTC
CASSESSGGTYEQYF
>TRBD2|TRBV6-4|NA|TRBJ2-3
TGTGCCAGCAGCAAAGCGGGGGGGACAGATACGCAGTATTTT
CASSKAGGTDTQYF
>TRBD2|TRBV18|NA|TRBJ2-2
TGTGCCAGCTCACCGGGACTAGCGGGGGGGCCAGGCGGGGAGCTGTTTTTT
CASSPGLAGGPGGELFF
>NA|TRBV5-1|NA|TRBJ2-2
TGCGCCAGCACCATGGGGGGTCTGGGACTCCCGAACACCGGGGAGCTGTTTTTT
CASTMGGLGLPNTGELFF
>TRBD1|TRBV12-5|NA|TRBJ1-1
TGTGCTAGTGGTTTCCAGACAGGGGAAGCTTTCTTT
CASGFQTGEAFF
>NA|TRBV6-2/TRBV6-3|NA|TRBJ1-2
TGTGCCAGCAGCTTACAGGCTGGCTATGGCTACACCTTC
CASSLQAGYGYTF
>TRBD1|TRBV18|NA|TRBJ2-5
TGTGCCAGCTCACCGGGACAGGGGGCAGAGACCCAGTACTTC
CASSPGQGAETQYF
>NA|TRBV6-5|few|TRBJ1-1
TGTGCCAGCAGACGGGGGGGGCCGAACACTGAAGCTTTCTTT
CASRRGGPNTEAFF
>NA|TRBV4-3|NA|TRBJ1-3
TGCGCCAGCAGCCAAGAATCAGGAACGGTTGGAAACACCATATATTTT
CASSQESGTVGNTIYF
>TRBD2|TRBV6-2/TRBV6-3|few|TRBJ2-3
TGTGCCAGCAGTCGGGCTAGCGGGGACACAGATACGCAGTATTTT
CASSRASGDTDTQYF
>TRBD1|TRBV5-1|few|TRBJ1-1
TGCGCCAGCAGCTTGGCCAGTGGACAGGGCGATCCTTTCTTT
CASSLASGQGDPFF
>TRBD2|TRBV5-1|few|TRBJ2-5
TGCGCCAGCAGACCTAGCGGACCAGAGACCCAGTACTTC
CASRPSGPETQYF
>NA|TRBV18|NA|TRBJ2-6
TGTGCCAGCTCACCACCGTTCGGGGGGCCCAACTCTGGGGCCAACGTCCTGACTTTC
CASSPPFGGPNSGANVLTF
>NA|TRBV20-1|NA|TRBJ1-1
TGCAGTGAACAGCAGAACACTGAAGCTTTCTTT
CSEQQNTEAFF
>TRBD2|TRBV5-5|NA|TRBJ2-1
TGTGCCAGCAGCCTACTAGCGAACAATGAGCAGTTCTTC
CASSLLANNEQFF